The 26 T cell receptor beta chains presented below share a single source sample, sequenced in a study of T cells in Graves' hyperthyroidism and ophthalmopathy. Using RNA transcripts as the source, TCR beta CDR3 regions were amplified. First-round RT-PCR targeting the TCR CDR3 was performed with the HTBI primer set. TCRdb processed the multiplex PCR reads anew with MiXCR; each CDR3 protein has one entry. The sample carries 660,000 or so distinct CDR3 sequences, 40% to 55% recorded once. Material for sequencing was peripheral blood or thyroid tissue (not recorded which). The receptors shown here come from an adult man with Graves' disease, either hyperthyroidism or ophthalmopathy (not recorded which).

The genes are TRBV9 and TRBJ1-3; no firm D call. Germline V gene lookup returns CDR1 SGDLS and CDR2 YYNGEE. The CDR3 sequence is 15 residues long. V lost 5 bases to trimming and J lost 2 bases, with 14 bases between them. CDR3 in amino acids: CASSAEINPGNTIYF. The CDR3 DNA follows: TGTGCCAGCAGTGCCGAAATAAACCCTGGAAACACCATATATTTT.

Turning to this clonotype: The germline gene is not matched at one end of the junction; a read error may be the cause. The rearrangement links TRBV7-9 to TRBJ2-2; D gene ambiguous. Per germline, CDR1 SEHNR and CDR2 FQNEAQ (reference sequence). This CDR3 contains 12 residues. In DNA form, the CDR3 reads TGTGCCGGCAGCCGGTTAGCCGGGGAGCTGTTTTTT. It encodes CAGSRLAGELFF.

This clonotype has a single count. The CDR3 region has the DNA TGTGCCAGCAGCCAAGGGACTAGCGGCGCTCCTCCCTACGAGCAGTACTTC. It is translated as CASSQGTSGAPPYEQYF. The chain links TRBV7-8 to TRBJ2-7, with 11 positions matching TRBD2. Germline trimming cut 5 bases from V and 2 bases from J; bases unmatched to any gene: 11. This CDR3 contains 17 residues. Per germline, CDR1 SGHVS and CDR2 FQNEAQ.

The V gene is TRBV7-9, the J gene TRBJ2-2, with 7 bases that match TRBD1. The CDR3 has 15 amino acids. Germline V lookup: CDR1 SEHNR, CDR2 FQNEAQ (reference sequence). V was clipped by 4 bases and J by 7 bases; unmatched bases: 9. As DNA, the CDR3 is TGTGCCAGCAGCTCACCGGGACAGCTTGGCGGGGAGCTGTTTTTT. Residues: CASSSPGQLGGELFF.

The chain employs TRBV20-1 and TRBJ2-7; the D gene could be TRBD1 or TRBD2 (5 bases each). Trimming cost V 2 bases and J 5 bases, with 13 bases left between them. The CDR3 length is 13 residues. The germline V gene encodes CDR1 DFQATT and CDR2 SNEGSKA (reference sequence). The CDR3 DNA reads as TGCAGTGCTAGATACGGGGCGTTTGACGAGCAGTACTTC. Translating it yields CSARYGAFDEQYF.

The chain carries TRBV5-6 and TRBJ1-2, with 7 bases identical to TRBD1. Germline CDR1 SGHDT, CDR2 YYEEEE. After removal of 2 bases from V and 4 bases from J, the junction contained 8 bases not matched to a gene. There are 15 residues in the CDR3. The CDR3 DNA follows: TGTGCCAGCAGCTTTCGGGACAGCCGACCCTATGGCTACACCTTC. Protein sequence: CASSFRDSRPYGYTF.

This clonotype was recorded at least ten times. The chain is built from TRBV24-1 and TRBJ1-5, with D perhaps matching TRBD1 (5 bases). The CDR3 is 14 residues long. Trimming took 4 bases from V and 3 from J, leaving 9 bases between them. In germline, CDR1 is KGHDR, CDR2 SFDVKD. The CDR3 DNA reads TGTGCCACCAGTGACGGGACGGCCAATCAGCCCCAGCATTTT. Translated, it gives CATSDGTANQPQHF.

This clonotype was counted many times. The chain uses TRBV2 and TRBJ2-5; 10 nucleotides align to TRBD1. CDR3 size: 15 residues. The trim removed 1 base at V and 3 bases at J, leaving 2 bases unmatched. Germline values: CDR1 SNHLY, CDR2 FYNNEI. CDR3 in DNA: TGTGCCAGCAGTGAAGGAGGACAGGGGGAAGAGACCCAGTACTTC. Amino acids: CASSEGGQGEETQYF.

In DNA form, the CDR3 reads TGTGCCAGCAGTACAGCCGAGGGAGCTTTCTTT. Protein sequence: CASSTAEGAFF. V is TRBV11-3 and J is TRBJ1-1, with no clear D. Germline CDR1 is SGHNT and CDR2 is YENEEA. The CDR3 extends over 11 amino acids. The V end was cut by 6 bases, the J end by 10 bases, with 12 bases between.

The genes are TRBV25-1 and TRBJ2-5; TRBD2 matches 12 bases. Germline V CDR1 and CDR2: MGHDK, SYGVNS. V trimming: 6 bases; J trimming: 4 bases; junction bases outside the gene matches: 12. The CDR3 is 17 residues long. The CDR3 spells CASSHGSLAGGLETQYF. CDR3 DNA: TGTGCCAGCAGCCATGGATCACTAGCGGGAGGACTAGAGACCCAGTACTTC.

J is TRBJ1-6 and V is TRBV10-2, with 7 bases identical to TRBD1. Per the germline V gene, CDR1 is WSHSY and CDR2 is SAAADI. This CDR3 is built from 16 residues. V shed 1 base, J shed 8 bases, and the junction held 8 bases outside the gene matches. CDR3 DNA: TGCGCCAGCAGTGAGTTGTCAGGGGGACTACATTCACCCCTCCACTTT. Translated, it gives CASSELSGGLHSPLHF.

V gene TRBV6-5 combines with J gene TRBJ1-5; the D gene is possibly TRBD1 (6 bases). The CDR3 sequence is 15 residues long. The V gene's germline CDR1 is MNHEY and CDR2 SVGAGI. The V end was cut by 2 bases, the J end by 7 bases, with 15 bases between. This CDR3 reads CASSYTQGQLQPQHF. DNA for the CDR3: TGTGCCAGCAGTTACACCCAAGGACAGCTCCAGCCCCAGCATTTT.

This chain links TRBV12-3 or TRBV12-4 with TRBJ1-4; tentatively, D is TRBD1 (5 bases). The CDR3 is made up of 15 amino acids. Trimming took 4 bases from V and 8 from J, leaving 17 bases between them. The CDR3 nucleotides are TGTGCCAGCAGTTCATTGGACACATTGGGCGAAAAACTGTTTTTT. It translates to CASSSLDTLGEKLFF.

CDR3 nucleotides: TGCGCCAGCAGCGTCGGGACAGGGGTGAGCTCACCCCTCCACTTT. Translation: CASSVGTGVSSPLHF. This sequence joins TRBV5-1 and TRBJ1-6; TRBD1 agrees at 10 bases. The CDR3 runs to 15 residues. V trimming: 4 bases; J trimming: 10 bases; junction bases outside the gene matches: 8. Germline CDR1 SGHRS, CDR2 YFSETQ.

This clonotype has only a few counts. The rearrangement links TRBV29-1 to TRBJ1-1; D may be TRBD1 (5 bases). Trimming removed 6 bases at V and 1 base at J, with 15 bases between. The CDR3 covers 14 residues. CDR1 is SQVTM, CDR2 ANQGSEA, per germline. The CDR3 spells CSVGSRGWNTEAFF. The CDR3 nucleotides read TGCAGCGTAGGCTCTCGGGGGTGGAACACTGAAGCTTTCTTT.

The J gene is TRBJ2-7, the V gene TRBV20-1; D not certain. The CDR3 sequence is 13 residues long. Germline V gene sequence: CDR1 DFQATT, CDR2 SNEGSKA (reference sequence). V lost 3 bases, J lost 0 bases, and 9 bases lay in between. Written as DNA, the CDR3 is TGCAGTGCTAGTAGGCAGTCCTCCTACGAGCAGTACTTC. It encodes CSASRQSSYEQYF.

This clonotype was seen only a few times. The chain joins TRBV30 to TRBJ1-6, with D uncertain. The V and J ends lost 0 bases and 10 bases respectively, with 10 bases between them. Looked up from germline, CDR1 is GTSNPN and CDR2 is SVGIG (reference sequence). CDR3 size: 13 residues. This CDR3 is CAWSVAGSSPLHF. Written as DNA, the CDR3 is TGTGCCTGGAGTGTGGCAGGTTCGTCACCCCTCCACTTT.

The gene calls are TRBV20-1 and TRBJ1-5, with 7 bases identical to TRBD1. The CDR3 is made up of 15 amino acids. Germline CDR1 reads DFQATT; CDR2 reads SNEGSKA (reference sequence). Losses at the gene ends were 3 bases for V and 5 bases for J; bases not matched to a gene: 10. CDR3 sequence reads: CSASVGARGDQPQHF. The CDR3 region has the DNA TGCAGTGCTAGTGTTGGGGCCAGGGGGGATCAGCCCCAGCATTTT.

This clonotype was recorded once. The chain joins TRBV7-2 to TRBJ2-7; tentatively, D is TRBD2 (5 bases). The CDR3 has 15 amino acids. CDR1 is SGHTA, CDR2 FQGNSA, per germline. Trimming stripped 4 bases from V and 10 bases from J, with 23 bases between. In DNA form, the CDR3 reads TGTGCCAGCAGCTCTTACGACTACTCCGGAGTGAGCCAGTACTTC. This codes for CASSSYDYSGVSQYF.

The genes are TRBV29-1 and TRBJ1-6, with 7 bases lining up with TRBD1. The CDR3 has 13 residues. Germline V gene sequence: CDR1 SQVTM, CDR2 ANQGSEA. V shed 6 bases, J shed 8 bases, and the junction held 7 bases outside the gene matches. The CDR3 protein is CSVKTGIDSPLHF. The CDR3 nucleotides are TGCAGCGTGAAGACAGGGATCGATTCACCCCTCCACTTT.

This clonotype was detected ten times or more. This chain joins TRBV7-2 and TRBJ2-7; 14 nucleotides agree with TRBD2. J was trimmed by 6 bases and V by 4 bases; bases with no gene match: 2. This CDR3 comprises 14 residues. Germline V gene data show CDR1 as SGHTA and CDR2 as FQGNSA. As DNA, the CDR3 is TGTGCCAGCAGCTACGGGACTAGCGGGAGCGAGCAGTACTTC. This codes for CASSYGTSGSEQYF.

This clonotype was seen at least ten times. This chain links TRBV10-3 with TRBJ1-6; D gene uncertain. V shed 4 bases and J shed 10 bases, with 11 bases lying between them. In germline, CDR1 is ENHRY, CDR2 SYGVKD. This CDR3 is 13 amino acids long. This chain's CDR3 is CAISGSQTSPLHF. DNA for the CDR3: TGTGCCATCAGTGGCAGCCAGACGTCACCCCTCCACTTT.

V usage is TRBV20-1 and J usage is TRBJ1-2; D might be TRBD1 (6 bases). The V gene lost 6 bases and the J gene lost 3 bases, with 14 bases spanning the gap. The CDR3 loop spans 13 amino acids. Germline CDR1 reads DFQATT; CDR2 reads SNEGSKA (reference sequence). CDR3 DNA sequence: TGCAGTGCCTTTCCGGGGGGCCACTATGGCTACACCTTC. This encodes CSAFPGGHYGYTF.

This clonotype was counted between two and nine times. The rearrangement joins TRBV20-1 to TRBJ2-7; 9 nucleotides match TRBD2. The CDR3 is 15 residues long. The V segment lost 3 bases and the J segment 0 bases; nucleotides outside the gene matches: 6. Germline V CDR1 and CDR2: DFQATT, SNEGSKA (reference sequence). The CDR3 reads CSASLSGSSSYEQYF. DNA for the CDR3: TGCAGTGCTAGTCTTAGCGGGAGTAGCTCCTACGAGCAGTACTTC.

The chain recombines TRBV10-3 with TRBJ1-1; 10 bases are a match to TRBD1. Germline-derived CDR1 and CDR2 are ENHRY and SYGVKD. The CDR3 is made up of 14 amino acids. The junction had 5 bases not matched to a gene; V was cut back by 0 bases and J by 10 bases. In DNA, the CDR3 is TGTGCCATCAGTGAGTCGACAGGGGGCGTTGGAGCTTTCTTT. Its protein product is CAISESTGGVGAFF.

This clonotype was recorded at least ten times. The CDR3 DNA sequence: TGTGCCAGCGCCCGGGAGGGGGCAGCCAACTATGGCTACACCTTC. Translation: CASAREGAANYGYTF. The chain carries TRBV7-9 and TRBJ1-2; TRBD1 agrees at 7 bases. The CDR3 consists of 15 residues. V trimming: 8 bases; J trimming: 2 bases; junction bases outside the gene matches: 11. CDR1 is SEHNR, CDR2 FQNEAQ, per germline (reference sequence). The whole variable domain, remainder taken from reference TRBV7-9 and TRBJ1-2, is DTGVSQNPRHKITKRGQNVTFRCDPISEHNRLYWYRQTLGQGPEFLTYFQNEAQLEKSRLLSDRFSAERPKGSFSTLEIQRTEQGDSAMYLCASAREGAANYGYTFGSGTRLTVV.